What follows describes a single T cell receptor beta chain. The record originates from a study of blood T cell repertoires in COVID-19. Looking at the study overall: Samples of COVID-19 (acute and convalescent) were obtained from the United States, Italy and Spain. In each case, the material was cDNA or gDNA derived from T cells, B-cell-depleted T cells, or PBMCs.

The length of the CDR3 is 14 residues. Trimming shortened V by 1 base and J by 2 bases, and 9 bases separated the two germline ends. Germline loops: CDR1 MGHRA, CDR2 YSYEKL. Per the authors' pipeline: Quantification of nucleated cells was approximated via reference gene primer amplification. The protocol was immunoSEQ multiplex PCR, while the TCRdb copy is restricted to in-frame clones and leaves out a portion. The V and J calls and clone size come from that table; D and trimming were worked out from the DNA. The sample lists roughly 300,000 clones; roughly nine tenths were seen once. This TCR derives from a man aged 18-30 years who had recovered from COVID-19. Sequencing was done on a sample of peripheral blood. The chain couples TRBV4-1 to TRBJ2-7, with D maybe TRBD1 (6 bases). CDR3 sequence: CASSQGTEAYEQYF. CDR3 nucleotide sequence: TGCGCCAGCAGCCAAGGGACAGAAGCCTACGAGCAGTACTTC.